The next 17 T cell receptor beta chains were all read from a single sample in a study of human versus mouse CDR3 diversity and MHC coevolution. Clones were read by immunoSEQ multiplex PCR, and TCRdb kept only the in-frame ones, dropping some. The repertoire includes fewer than 100,000 clones, about 93% of them detected once, and more than 1.1% sits in the top ten. The sequenced sample was naive CD4+ T cells from blood. Sample subset: CD45RO-negative CD62L-positive naive CD4 T cells. These receptor sequences come from a person aged 25-75 years in good health.

The chain has TRBV7-6 and TRBJ2-2; 8 bases are a match to TRBD1. Per the germline V gene, CDR1 is SGHVS and CDR2 is FNYEAQ. The CDR3 sequence is 15 residues long. The ends lost 5 bases at V and 6 bases at J; junction bases unmatched: 8. Here the CDR3 DNA reads TGTGCCAGCAGCCCGAGGACAGGGACGCCCGGGGAGCTGTTTTTT. This codes for CASSPRTGTPGELFF. Looking up the rest from reference TRBV7-6 and TRBJ2-2 gives the full variable domain: GAGVSQSPRYKVTKRGQDVALRCDPISGHVSLYWYRQALGQGPEFLTYFNYEAQQDKSGLPNDRFSAERPEGSISTLTIQRTEQRDSAMYRCASSPRTGTPGELFFGEGSRLTVL.

A single count supports this clone. J is TRBJ1-6 and V is TRBV19, with D maybe TRBD1 (6 bases). CDR3 length equals 16 residues. V lost 4 bases, J lost 6 bases, and 16 bases lay in between. The germline V gene encodes CDR1 LNHDA and CDR2 SQIVND (reference sequence). CDR3 DNA sequence: TGTGCCAGTAGTAATGGCCAGGGGCGGATTAATTCACCCCTCCACTTT. It translates to CASSNGQGRINSPLHF.

This clone appeared a single time. The rearrangement links TRBV27 to TRBJ2-5, with a possible D match to TRBD2 (6 bases). Per germline, CDR1 MNHEY and CDR2 SMNVEV (reference sequence). Deletions cut 4 bases from V and 5 bases from J, with 14 bases between. This CDR3 spans 14 amino acids. CDR3 nucleotide sequence: TGTGCCAGCAGTTGCCCGGAGGGCGGGGAGACCCAGTACTTC. Translating gives CASSCPEGGETQYF.

The chain employs TRBV7-2 and TRBJ2-5; D not resolved. The germline V gene has CDR1 SGHTA and CDR2 FQGNSA. Trimming stripped 4 bases from V and 3 bases from J, with 15 bases between. The length of the CDR3 is 15 residues. The CDR3 DNA sequence: TGTGCCAGCAGCTCCCAGGCAAATGTGAAAGAGACCCAGTACTTC. It translates to CASSSQANVKETQYF.

The chain links TRBV7-2 to TRBJ2-3, with 11 bases that match TRBD1. This CDR3 has 19 residues. CDR1 and CDR2 from the germline V gene are SGHTA and FQGNSA. V gave up 5 bases and J gave up 1 base; unmatched junction bases: 14. CDR3 sequence: CASSTSGQGGPVGTDTQYF. The CDR3 region has the DNA TGTGCCAGCAGCACCTCGGGACAGGGGGGGCCCGTAGGCACAGATACGCAGTATTTT.

This chain uses TRBV7-6 with TRBJ2-7; 9 bases align to TRBD1. The germline V gene encodes CDR1 SGHVS and CDR2 FNYEAQ. V was pared by 3 bases and J by 3 bases, with 6 bases of the junction left unmatched. The CDR3 contains 15 residues. In nucleotides, the CDR3 is TGTGCCAGCAGCTTGGGGACAGGGAGACTCTACGAGCAGTACTTC. Amino acids: CASSLGTGRLYEQYF.

The CDR3 DNA reads as TGTGCCAGCAGGGGGGCCCTTTACAGCTACGAGCAGTACTTC. Residues: CASRGALYSYEQYF. This sequence joins TRBV6-1 and TRBJ2-7; the D gene is possibly TRBD1 (6 bases). Trimming pared 6 bases from V and 3 bases from J, leaving 15 bases between. CDR1 is MNHNS and CDR2 is SASEGT in the germline V gene. This CDR3 has 14 residues.

The V call is TRBV19, the J call TRBJ2-7, with 7 positions matching TRBD2. V gave up 11 bases and J gave up 6 bases; unmatched junction bases: 25. From germline, CDR1 is LNHDA and CDR2 SQIVND (reference sequence). The CDR3 is made up of 17 amino acids. Here the CDR3 DNA reads TGTGCCGCCCGGGGGGTGAACGGGGACGAAGCGAGGGGCGAGCAGTACTTC. It is translated as CAARGVNGDEARGEQYF. Combining the CDR3 with reference TRBV19 and TRBJ2-7 gives the whole variable domain DGGITQSPKYLFRKEGQNVTLSCEQNLNHDAMYWYRQDPGQGLRLIYYSQIVNDFQKGDIAEGYSVSREKKESFPLTVTSAQKNPTAFYLCAARGVNGDEARGEQYFGPGTRLTVT.

This clone occurred a few times. The rearrangement uses TRBV19 and TRBJ1-5, with D possibly being TRBD1 (6 bases). The V and J ends lost 4 bases and 0 bases respectively, with 7 bases between them. The CDR3 has 14 residues. Germline assignment: CDR1 LNHDA and CDR2 SQIVND (reference sequence). CDR3: CASSRTVSNQPQHF. CDR3 sequence (DNA): TGTGCCAGTAGTAGGACAGTTAGCAATCAGCCCCAGCATTTT.

This chain joins TRBV30 and TRBJ1-1, with 10 bases fitting TRBD1. The CDR3 has 16 amino acids. Germline CDR1 reads GTSNPN; CDR2 reads SVGIG (reference sequence). J gave up 1 base and V 4 bases, and 9 bases lay outside the gene matches. The CDR3: CAWKGRGTGENTEAFF. As DNA, the CDR3 is TGTGCCTGGAAGGGTAGGGGGACAGGGGAGAACACTGAAGCTTTCTTT. Based on the CDR3 plus reference TRBV30 and TRBJ1-1, the full variable domain is SQTIHQWPATLVQPVGSPLSLECTVEGTSNPNLYWYRQAAGRGLQLLFYSVGIGQISSEVPQNLSASRPQDRQFILSSKKLLLSDSGFYLCAWKGRGTGENTEAFFGQGTRLTVV.

The chain joins TRBV7-2 to TRBJ2-7; D is unclear. The CDR3 is 13 residues long. Between the trimmed V and J ends, which lost 5 bases and 7 bases, there was a span of 15 bases. CDR1 is SGHTA, CDR2 FQGNSA, per germline. CDR3 DNA: TGTGCCAGCAGCCCACCGACTTCCTGGGAGCAGTACTTC. Residues: CASSPPTSWEQYF.

This clone appeared a single time. The chain has TRBV18 and TRBJ1-2; 8 bases fit TRBD1. The CDR3 spans 18 residues. Losses at the gene ends were 6 bases for V and 8 bases for J; bases not matched to a gene: 23. In germline, CDR1 is KGHSH, CDR2 LQKENI. CDR3 residues: CASSPTPGSSKDREGYTF. The CDR3 region has the DNA TGTGCCAGCTCGCCCACCCCAGGGTCCTCTAAGGACAGGGAGGGCTACACCTTC.

The rearrangement links TRBV12-5 to TRBJ2-1; 9 positions match TRBD2. Germline V lookup: CDR1 LGHNT, CDR2 FRNRAP. The CDR3 is 16 amino acids. V was clipped by 0 bases and J by 5 bases; unmatched bases: 5. CDR3 in amino acids: CASGLVISGSNNEQFF. The CDR3 bases are TGTGCTAGTGGTTTGGTAATTAGCGGGAGTAACAATGAGCAGTTCTTC.

V and J are TRBV18 and TRBJ2-2, with 10 bases lining up with TRBD1. Unmatched junction bases numbered 2, after V lost 0 bases and J lost 4 bases. This CDR3 region has 16 residues. CDR1 is KGHSH and CDR2 is LQKENI in the germline V gene. CDR3 sequence reads: CASSPPWTGGTGELFF. For the CDR3, the DNA is TGTGCCAGCTCACCACCTTGGACAGGGGGCACCGGGGAGCTGTTTTTT.

The V and J genes are TRBV7-9 and TRBJ2-3; TRBD2 agrees at 7 bases. The V and J ends lost 6 bases and 1 base, in that order; junction bases with no gene match: 10. The CDR3 runs to 16 residues. CDR1 and CDR2 from the germline V gene are SEHNR and FQNEAQ (reference sequence). The CDR3 is CASSSWGGVGTDTQYF. The CDR3 DNA follows: TGTGCCAGCAGTTCCTGGGGAGGGGTAGGCACAGATACGCAGTATTTT.

J is TRBJ1-2 and V is TRBV6-5; possible D gene TRBD1, 5 bases. Germline V gene data show CDR1 as MNHEY and CDR2 as SVGAGI. The V end lost 6 bases, the J end lost 8 bases, and 16 bases lay between the germline ends. The CDR3 runs to 13 residues. CDR3 residues: CASRRDSLGGYTF. The CDR3 bases are TGTGCCAGCAGGAGGGACTCGTTGGGGGGCTACACCTTC.

The chain carries TRBV7-9 and TRBJ2-7; TRBD1 matches at 9 bases. There are 17 residues in the CDR3. CDR1 is SEHNR, CDR2 FQNEAQ, per germline (reference sequence). The V gene end was trimmed by 6 bases and the J gene end by 5 bases; junction bases not matched to a gene: 17. CDR3 sequence reads: CASSSHPGQGIFHEQYF. CDR3 DNA: TGTGCCAGCAGTTCACACCCGGGACAGGGTATTTTCCACGAGCAGTACTTC.